This T cell receptor (beta chain) was retrieved from a study of read filtering for tumor transcriptome and immune sequencing (dated by TCRdb to the early 2020s). About the study as a whole: The cohort was composed of approximately 17 male and 11 to 15 female patients, with a mean age of approximately 70 years and an age range of roughly 40 to 85. By revised international staging, roughly eight patients were R-ISS I, 16 were R-ISS II and more than five were R-ISS III. After DNase treatment, whole-transcriptome libraries were prepared using the TruSeq RNA Access Library Prep Kit. Per sample, about 4.05 to 11 million TCR-region mapped reads were obtained with IR-seq, compared with only 85 to 1273 with RNA-seq. Using the same bone marrow samples, the study ran both targeted immune repertoire sequencing and bulk whole-transcriptome sequencing and then compared the TCR repertoires from each method. One of the main goals was to work out a read-filtering strategy for immune repertoire data, in particular whether clonotypes backed by only a single read should be removed.

The full study reports these points: Clonotypes were captured by IR-seq at much higher depth and more reliably than by RNA-seq, and smaller IR-seq throughput was sufficient for identification of most shared clonotypes. The sorted CD138-negative fraction was composed of a mixed bone marrow immune population rather than of purified T cells. Single-read clonotypes made up 80% to 85% of clonotypes but approximately 3.5% of total reads in IR-seq, and approximately 73% of clonotypes and about 45% of reads in RNA-seq. Removing single-read clonotypes increased the correlation between IR-seq and RNA-seq shared clonotype proportions.

A total of 11 residues make up the CDR3, ends included. As encoded in the germline V gene, CDR1 is SGHNT while CDR2 is YENEEA. Each patient had bone marrow sampled at the time of active disease. Isolation of bone marrow mononuclear cells was performed by Ficoll-Hypaque density gradient centrifugation. Myeloma plasma cells were removed and CD138-negative cells were collected by negative selection after labeling with CD138 magnetic microbeads on a MACS separator. Flow cytometry with CD138 antibodies on an Attune NxT was used to check how pure the isolated cells were. Total RNA was extracted using TRIzol reagent and was quantified on a NanoDrop spectrophotometer. Paired RNA-seq and IR-seq were performed on the CD138-negative bone marrow sample of each patient. TCR libraries were built from about 420 ng RNA with the Immunoverse kit, using molecular barcoded adaptors covering alpha/delta and beta/gamma chains. The same RNA used for transcriptome sequencing was used for TCR library preparation. Sequencing of the TCR libraries was done on an Illumina HiSeq 4000 with 2 x 150 cycles. Under the source paper's analysis protocol: MiXCR aligned TCR reads to human V, D, J and C references and assembled the aligned reads into CDR3 clonotypes, with quality filtering and error correction included. Clonotype counts and gene usage diversity were analyzed with the tcR package in R. For inspection of raw mapping reads, RNA-seq reads were mapped by STAR aligner version 2.5.3a onto GRCh37 of the human genome. To test how sequencing depth affected the clonotypes detected, IR-seq fastq files were randomly downsampled with Seqtk 1.3. TCRdb applied fastp at Q25 and MiXCR to the public reads, then kept only in-frame beta chains. Rows with one shared CDR3 protein collapse into an entry with the most common genes and DNA. V and J calls and clone size were set by TCRdb, not the authors. This sample lists tens of thousands of distinct CDR3 sequences; approximately 13% were detected once. The biggest ten clones account for 25% to 35% of the sample.

This clonotype was seen only a few times. Its antigen is currently not known. The CDR3 ends on some other residue instead of the conserved phenylalanine or tryptophan, so this is likely a read error. No DNA is shown, since the ends of the CDR3 on it are uncertain; the CDR3 is the one TCRdb lists. The specimen was a population of CD138-negative cells sorted from bone marrow. The sample's cell subset or site label is to be understood as: bone marrow mononuclear cells depleted of CD138+ plasma/myeloma cells by negative magnetic selection. This TCR derives from a donor older than 35 with multiple myeloma. The chain uses TRBV11-3 and TRBJ1-4; the DNA was not compared with TRBD1, the D call given in the table. This receptor carries the CDR3 CASSPVFGAGR.